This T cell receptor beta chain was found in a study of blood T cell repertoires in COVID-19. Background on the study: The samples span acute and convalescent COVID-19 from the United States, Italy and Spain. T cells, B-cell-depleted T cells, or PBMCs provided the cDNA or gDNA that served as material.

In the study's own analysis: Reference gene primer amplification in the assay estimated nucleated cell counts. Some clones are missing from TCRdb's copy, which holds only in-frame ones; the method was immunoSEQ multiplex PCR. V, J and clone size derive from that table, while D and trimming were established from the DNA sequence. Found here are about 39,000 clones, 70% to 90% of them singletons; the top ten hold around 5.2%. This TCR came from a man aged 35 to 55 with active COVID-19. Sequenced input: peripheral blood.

The DNA for the CDR3 is TGTGCCACCAGTGATAGGAGGGACCCCCAGAATAACTATGGCTACACCTTC. Translating it yields CATSDRRDPQNNYGYTF. The chain combines TRBV24-1 with TRBJ1-2; weak D call: TRBD1 (5 bases). The V gene lost 3 bases and the J gene lost 1 base, with 17 bases spanning the gap. Germline CDR1 KGHDR, CDR2 SFDVKD. The CDR3 length is 17 residues.